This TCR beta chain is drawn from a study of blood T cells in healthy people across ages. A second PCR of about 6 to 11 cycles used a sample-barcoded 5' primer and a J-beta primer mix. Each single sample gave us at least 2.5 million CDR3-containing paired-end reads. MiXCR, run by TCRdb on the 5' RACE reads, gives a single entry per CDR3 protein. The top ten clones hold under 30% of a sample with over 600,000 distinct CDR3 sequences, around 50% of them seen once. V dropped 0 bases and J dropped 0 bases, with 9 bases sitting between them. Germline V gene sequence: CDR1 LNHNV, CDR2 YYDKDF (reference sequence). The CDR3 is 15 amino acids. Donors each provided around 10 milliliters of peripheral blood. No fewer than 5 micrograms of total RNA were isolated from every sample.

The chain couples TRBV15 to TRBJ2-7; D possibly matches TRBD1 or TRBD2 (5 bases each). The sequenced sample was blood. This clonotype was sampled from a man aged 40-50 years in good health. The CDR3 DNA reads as TGTGCCACCAGCAGAGAGAGGGGTTTCTCCTACGAGCAGTACTTC. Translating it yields CATSRERGFSYEQYF.